A selection of T cell receptor beta chains follows, all from one sample in a study of control samples from healthy donors and cancer patients. Some clones are missing from TCRdb's copy, which holds only in-frame ones; the method was immunoSEQ multiplex PCR. The sample consists of tens of thousands of clones, more than 85% of them appearing once. The sequenced sample consisted of PBMCs. The receptors were gathered from a woman aged 40 to 55 with lung cancer. Both conserved end residues are part of each CDR3. The D gene is left open where the match is weak. Clone size, where shown, is once, few, many, or a class for clones that have expanded.

clone_size d_call j_call v_call cdr3_aa cdr3_nt
NA TRBD1 TRBJ1-2 TRBV27 CASSLQGGGYGYTF TGTGCCAGCAGTTTACAGGGGGGAGGCTATGGCTACACCTTC
NA TRBD1 TRBJ1-5 TRBV25-1 CASSETGGPQPQHF TGTGCCAGCAGTGAAACAGGGGGCCCTCAGCCCCAGCATTTT
once NA TRBJ2-1 TRBV25-1 CARGTSSYNEQFF TGTGCCAGAGGGACAAGCTCCTACAATGAGCAGTTCTTC
NA NA TRBJ1-3 TRBV5-4 CASSHAGQRSGNTIYF TGTGCCAGCAGCCACGCCGGACAGCGGTCTGGAAACACCATATATTTT
NA TRBD2 TRBJ2-5 TRBV19 CASSIRLAGQETQYF TGTGCCAGTAGTATTCGACTAGCGGGACAAGAGACCCAGTACTTC
NA NA TRBJ1-4 TRBV7-9 CASNSGLTNEKLFF TGTGCCAGCAACTCAGGGTTGACTAATGAAAAACTGTTTTTT
NA NA TRBJ1-4 TRBV6-5 CASSYSSGKEKLFF TGTGCCAGCAGTTACTCGTCAGGGAAGGAAAAACTGTTTTTT
NA TRBD2 TRBJ2-5 TRBV9 CASGPSSGVVAQYF TGTGCCAGCGGCCCGAGTAGCGGGGTAGTGGCCCAGTACTTC
NA NA TRBJ2-7 TRBV2 CASAETASYEQYF TGTGCCAGCGCGGAGACTGCCTCCTACGAGCAGTACTTC
NA NA TRBJ1-1 TRBV18 CASSPQEMAEAFF TGTGCCAGCTCACCACAGGAAATGGCTGAAGCTTTCTTT
NA TRBD1 TRBJ2-3 TRBV24-1 CATSDHTGGWADTQYF TGTGCCACCAGTGACCACACAGGGGGCTGGGCAGATACGCAGTATTTT
NA NA TRBJ2-7 TRBV5-6 CASSRGYEQYF TGTGCCAGCAGCCGGGGGTACGAGCAGTACTTC
NA NA TRBJ1-2 TRBV6-5 CASRHLDASGYTF TGTGCCAGCAGGCACCTTGACGCATCGGGCTACACCTTC
NA NA TRBJ2-7 TRBV4-1 CASSSRTPAEENEQYF TGCGCCAGCAGCTCGAGGACCCCGGCGGAGGAGAACGAGCAGTACTTC
NA NA TRBJ1-1 TRBV9 CASSPFDLNTEAFF TGTGCCAGCAGCCCCTTCGACCTGAACACTGAAGCTTTCTTT
NA NA TRBJ2-1 TRBV14 CASSQHTGSSGRGNEQFF TGTGCCAGCAGCCAACATACTGGCTCGAGCGGGCGGGGCAATGAGCAGTTCTTC
NA NA TRBJ2-1 TRBV6-6 CASTDDYNEQFF TGTGCCAGCACGGATGATTACAATGAGCAGTTCTTC
NA NA TRBJ1-3 TRBV28 CASSDIQRRSGNTIYF TGTGCCAGCAGTGACATACAGAGGCGATCTGGAAACACCATATATTTT
once NA TRBJ2-3 TRBV5-5 CASSLWRKTDTQYF TGTGCCAGCAGCTTGTGGAGGAAGACAGATACGCAGTATTTT
NA NA TRBJ1-1 TRBV18 CASTGYTEAFF TGTGCCAGCACAGGGTACACTGAAGCTTTCTTT
NA NA TRBJ1-1 TRBV10-3 CAISEGRGTEAFF TGTGCCATCAGTGAAGGGAGGGGCACTGAAGCTTTCTTT